This TCR beta chain is from a study of PD-1 blockade in classical Hodgkin lymphoma. General study findings and limits: TCR diversity in CD4+, not CD8+, cells rose significantly by C4D1. Before treatment, TCR diversity in newly diagnosed patients was reportedly lower than in healthy donors. Complete responders started with a diversity level that resembled newly diagnosed patients at baseline. Possibly reflecting disease activity or prior therapy, repertoire differences have causes that remain undefined.

Documented time point: cycle 4 day 1 (C4D1), after around six weeks of nivolumab. Autologous stem cell transplantation was followed by relapse in every patient, and brentuximab vedotin exposure varied. The J segment lost 6 bases and the V segment lost 6 bases, leaving 5 bases of the junction unmatched. There are 12 residues in the CDR3. Germline V CDR1 and CDR2: ENHRY, SYGVKD. The table lists this clone with a count of one. Its specificity is unknown. Using immunoSEQ multiplex PCR, the repertoire was profiled, and TCRdb retains in-frame clones only, with some absent. The table lists tens of thousands of clones, 90% of them singletons, with around 14% in the top ten.

The sequence came from a human donor with classical Hodgkin lymphoma. The J gene is TRBJ2-7, the V gene TRBV10-3; 7 nucleotides agree with TRBD1. Source: peripheral blood mononuclear cells (PBMCs), taken before the fourth cycle of nivolumab. This CDR3 reads CAISLQGFEQYF. CDR3 DNA: TGTGCCATCAGCCTACAGGGGTTCGAGCAGTACTTC.